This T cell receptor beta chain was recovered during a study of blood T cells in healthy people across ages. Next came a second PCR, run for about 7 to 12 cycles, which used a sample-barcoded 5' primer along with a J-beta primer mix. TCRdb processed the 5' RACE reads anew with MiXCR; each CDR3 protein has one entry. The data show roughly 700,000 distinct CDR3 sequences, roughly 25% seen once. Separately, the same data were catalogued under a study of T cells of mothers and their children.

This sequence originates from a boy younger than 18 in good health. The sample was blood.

The CDR3, as DNA: TGTGCTAGTGGTCCCGAACTCGGGAACAGGGGGCGCTACGAGCAGTACTTC. Its translation is CASGPELGNRGRYEQYF. This chain connects TRBV12-5 to TRBJ2-7, with 9 bases identical to TRBD1. Germline CDR1 LGHNT, CDR2 FRNRAP. CDR3 length equals 17 residues. Trimming cost V 5 bases and J 3 bases; bases outside gene matches: 14.